This TCR beta chain was recorded in a study of read filtering for tumor transcriptome and immune sequencing (dated by TCRdb to about 2020). A note on the overall study: The cohort consisted of 17 to 20 male and some 15 female patients, with a mean age of approximately 66 years and an age range of about 47 to 90. Under revised international staging, about 8 patients fell into R-ISS I, 15 or so into R-ISS II and roughly 7 into R-ISS III. After DNase treatment, whole-transcriptome libraries were prepared using the TruSeq RNA Access Library Prep Kit. TCR-region mapped reads per sample ranged from about 4.05 to 11 million with IR-seq versus only about 75 to 1,400 with RNA-seq. Using the same bone marrow samples, the study ran both targeted immune repertoire sequencing and bulk whole-transcriptome sequencing and then compared the TCR repertoires from each method. A main aim was a read-filtering strategy for immune repertoire data, specifically whether clonotypes supported by a single read should be removed.

This clonotype was detected ten times or more. Its antigen remains unidentified. It has no much larger one-base neighbor in the sample; base qualities were not kept. Broader findings and caveats from the paper: When single-read clonotypes were removed, the proportions of shared clonotypes in IR-seq and RNA-seq correlated more strongly. Rather than purified T cells, the sorted CD138-negative fraction was a mixed bone marrow immune population. Clonotypes were captured by IR-seq at much higher depth and more reliably than by RNA-seq, and smaller IR-seq throughput was sufficient for identification of most shared clonotypes. In IR-seq, 80% to 85% of clonotypes but 3% to 4.5% of total reads were represented by single-read clonotypes, whereas in RNA-seq, less than 75% of clonotypes and around 45% of reads were represented by single-read clonotypes.

CDR1 and CDR2, per the germline V gene (reference sequence), are DFQATT and SNEGSKA. V is shortened by 5 bases, J by 5 bases, and the region joining them spans 9 bases. The CDR3, cysteine through phenylalanine, is 11 amino acids long. The entry retains the CDR3 DNA only, 33 bases that are in frame from base 1. TCR libraries were constructed from 400 to 500 ng RNA using the Immunoverse kit, and molecular barcoded adaptors covering alpha/delta and beta/gamma chains were employed. TCR library preparation used the same RNA that went into transcriptome sequencing. Sequencing of TCR libraries was carried out on an Illumina HiSeq 4000 with 2 x 150 cycles. The study's processing was this. With MiXCR, TCR reads were aligned to human V, D, J and C references and assembled into CDR3 clonotypes, with quality filtering and error correction included. The tcR package in R was used to analyze clonotype counts and gene usage diversity. Raw mapping reads were checked after the RNA-seq reads had been mapped by STAR aligner version 2.5.3a onto the human GRCh37 genome. To test the effect of sequencing depth on detected clonotypes, IR-seq fastq files were randomly downsampled using Seqtk 1.3. The public reads were run again by TCRdb, first through fastp at Q25 and then through MiXCR, and only productive beta chains were kept. Each CDR3 protein gets just one entry, which takes the most common genes and DNA from the rows behind it. V and J calls and clone size were set by TCRdb, not the authors. The sample table lists some 25,000 distinct CDR3 sequences, less than 25% of them with a count of one. Jointly, the top ten make up about a sixth of the sample.

Bone marrow was sampled from every patient at the time of active disease. Ficoll-Hypaque density gradient centrifugation was used to isolate the bone marrow mononuclear cells. CD138-negative cells were obtained by negative selection after labeling with CD138 magnetic microbeads on a MACS separator, removing myeloma plasma cells. Purity of the isolated cells was checked by flow cytometry on an Attune NxT using CD138 antibodies. Total RNA was extracted with TRIzol reagent and quantified with a NanoDrop spectrophotometer. Paired RNA-seq and IR-seq were performed on the CD138-negative bone marrow sample of each patient.

This TCR derives from a donor at least 40 years old with multiple myeloma. Sequenced: a population of CD138-negative cells sorted from bone marrow. The cell subset or site label corresponds to: bone marrow mononuclear cells depleted of CD138+ plasma/myeloma cells by negative magnetic selection. This chain is built from TRBV20-1 and TRBJ2-5, and TRBD2 may be the D gene, going by 5 matching bases. In nucleotides, the sequence is TGCAGTGCTGGACTGGGCGAGACCCAGTACTTC. It is translated as CSAGLGETQYF.